Following are 8 T cell receptor beta chains from one sample sequenced in a study of follicular helper T cells after annual influenza vaccination. Time point described: 2015-2016 season, 7 days after influenza vaccination. The method was immunoSEQ multiplex PCR; TCRdb's version includes in-frame clones alone and lacks a portion of them. Counted here are about 6,800 clones, about 88% occurring once; the ten biggest clones make up roughly 0.69%. The specimen comprised CXCR5+ CD38- circulating T follicular helper cells from blood, sampled 7 days after influenza vaccination. The subset here: circulating Tfh, non-naive CD4+CXCR5+PD-1+ (ICOS+CD38+ or ICOS-CD38-). These receptors all come from an adult who received the influenza vaccine.

This clone turned up a few times. V is TRBV4-1 and J is TRBJ1-5; possibly TRBD1 for D (5 bases). With 1 base removed from V and 6 bases from J, the gap between germline ends came to 10 bases. The CDR3 runs to 14 residues. The germline gives CDR1 MGHRA, CDR2 YSYEKL. CDR3 sequence: CASSQGGRGQPQHF. The CDR3 DNA reads TGCGCCAGCAGCCAAGGGGGAAGGGGTCAGCCCCAGCATTTT.

The rearrangement uses TRBV5-4 and TRBJ2-7; 8 nucleotides line up with TRBD1. Losses at the gene ends were 3 bases for V and 5 bases for J; bases not matched to a gene: 10. CDR3 length: 15 amino acids. Germline CDR1 and CDR2: SGHNT and YYREEE (reference sequence). The CDR3 sequence: CASSWRGTGGNEQYF. The CDR3 nucleotides read TGTGCCAGCAGCTGGAGGGGGACAGGAGGTAACGAGCAGTACTTC.

The CDR3: CASSPDTGTTNYGYTF. The CDR3 DNA reads TGTGCCAGCTCACCTGATACAGGGACGACTAACTATGGCTACACCTTC. The chain links TRBV18 to TRBJ1-2; D perhaps matches TRBD1 (6 bases). V lost 3 bases and J 0 bases, leaving 14 bases between the germline ends. The CDR3 sequence is 16 residues long. Germline values: CDR1 KGHSH, CDR2 LQKENI.

The J gene is TRBJ2-1, the V gene TRBV11-3; D is possibly TRBD1 (6 bases). V gave up 5 bases and J gave up 5 bases, with 10 bases separating them. CDR3 length: 13 amino acids. CDR1 and CDR2 (germline): SGHNT, YENEEA. CDR3 sequence reads: CASSPPGDNEQFF. CDR3 coding DNA: TGTGCCAGCAGCCCCCCAGGGGACAATGAGCAGTTCTTC.

DNA for the CDR3: TGTGCCTGGAGCGCCATCGGGATTGGTCAGCCCCAGCATTTT. The encoded protein is CAWSAIGIGQPQHF. This chain connects TRBV30 to TRBJ1-5; D is undetermined. The CDR3 extends over 14 amino acids. The germline gives CDR1 GTSNPN, CDR2 SVGIG (reference sequence). V lost 3 bases and J 6 bases, leaving 15 bases between the germline ends.

The chain uses TRBV6-5 and TRBJ2-7; TRBD2 aligns across 10 bases. Germline-derived CDR1 and CDR2 are MNHEY and SVGAGI. CDR3 size: 13 residues. V lost 4 bases to trimming and J lost 10 bases; unmatched junction nucleotides: 7. CDR3 amino acids: CASSSSGRPDQYF. As DNA, the CDR3 is TGTGCCAGCAGTTCTAGCGGGAGACCCGATCAGTACTTC.

V and J are TRBV29-1 and TRBJ2-2; D is uncertain. Trimming left V 7 bases short and J 2 bases short, with 17 bases between. This CDR3 spans 15 amino acids. CDR1 and CDR2 (germline): SQVTM, ANQGSEA. The CDR3 DNA reads as TGCAGCGCTATGGGCTCGCAGCGAAACACCGGGGAGCTGTTTTTT. Amino acid sequence: CSAMGSQRNTGELFF.

This chain links TRBV9 with TRBJ2-1; 12 bases align to TRBD2. CDR1 is SGDLS and CDR2 is YYNGEE in the germline V gene. The CDR3 covers 15 residues. The junction had 4 bases not matched to a gene; V was cut back by 2 bases and J by 7 bases. CDR3 loop: CASSVLAGGPNEQFF. In DNA, the CDR3 is TGTGCCAGCAGCGTTCTAGCGGGAGGGCCGAATGAGCAGTTCTTC.